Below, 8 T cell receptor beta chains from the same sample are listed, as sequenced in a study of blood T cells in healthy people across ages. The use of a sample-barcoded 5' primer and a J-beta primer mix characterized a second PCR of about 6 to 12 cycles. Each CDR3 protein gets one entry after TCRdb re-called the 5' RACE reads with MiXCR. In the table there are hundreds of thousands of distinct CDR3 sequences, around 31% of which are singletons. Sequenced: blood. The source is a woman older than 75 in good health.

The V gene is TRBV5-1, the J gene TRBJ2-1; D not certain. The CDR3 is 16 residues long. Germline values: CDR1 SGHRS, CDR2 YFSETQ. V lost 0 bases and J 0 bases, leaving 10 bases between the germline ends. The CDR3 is CASSLGAGLSYNEQFF. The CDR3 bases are TGCGCCAGCAGCTTGGGGGCAGGTCTCTCCTACAATGAGCAGTTCTTC. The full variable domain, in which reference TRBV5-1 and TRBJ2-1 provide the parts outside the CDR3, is KAGVTQTPRYLIKTRGQQVTLSCSPISGHRSVSWYQQTPGQGLQFLFEYFSETQRNKGNFPGRFSGRQFSNSRSEMNVSTLELGDSALYLCASSLGAGLSYNEQFFGPGTRLTVL.

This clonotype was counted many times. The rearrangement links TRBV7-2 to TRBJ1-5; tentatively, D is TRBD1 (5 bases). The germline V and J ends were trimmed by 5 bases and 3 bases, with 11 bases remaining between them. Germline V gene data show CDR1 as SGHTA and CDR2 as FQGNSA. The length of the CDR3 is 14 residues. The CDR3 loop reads CASSLGPINQPQHF. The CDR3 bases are TGTGCCAGCAGCCTGGGACCGATCAATCAGCCCCAGCATTTT.

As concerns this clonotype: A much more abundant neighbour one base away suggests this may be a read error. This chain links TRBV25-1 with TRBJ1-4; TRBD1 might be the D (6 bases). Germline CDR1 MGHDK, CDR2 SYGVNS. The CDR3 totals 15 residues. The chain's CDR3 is CASSEWAGVNEKPFF. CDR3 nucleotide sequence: TGTGCCAGCAGTGAATGGGCAGGGGTTAATGAAAAACCGTTTTTT. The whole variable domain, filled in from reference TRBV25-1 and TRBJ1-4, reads EADIYQTPRYLVIGTGKKITLECSQTMGHDKMYWYQQDPGMELHLIHYSYGVNSTEKGDLSSESTVSRIRTEHFPLTLESARPSHTSQYLCASSEWAGVNEKPFFGSGTQLSVL.

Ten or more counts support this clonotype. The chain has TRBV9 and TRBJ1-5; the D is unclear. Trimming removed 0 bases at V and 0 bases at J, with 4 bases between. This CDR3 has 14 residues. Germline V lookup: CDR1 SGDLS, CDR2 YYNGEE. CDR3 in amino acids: CASSVGDSNQPQHF. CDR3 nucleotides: TGTGCCAGCAGCGTAGGGGATAGCAATCAGCCCCAGCATTTT.

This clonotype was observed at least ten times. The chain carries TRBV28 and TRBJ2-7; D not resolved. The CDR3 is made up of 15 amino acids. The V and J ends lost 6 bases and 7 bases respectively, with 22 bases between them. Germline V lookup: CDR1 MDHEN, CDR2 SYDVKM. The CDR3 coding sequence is TGTGCCAGCAGCCCCCGGGTAGGTGCAGTAAGGGAGCAGTACTTC. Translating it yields CASSPRVGAVREQYF.

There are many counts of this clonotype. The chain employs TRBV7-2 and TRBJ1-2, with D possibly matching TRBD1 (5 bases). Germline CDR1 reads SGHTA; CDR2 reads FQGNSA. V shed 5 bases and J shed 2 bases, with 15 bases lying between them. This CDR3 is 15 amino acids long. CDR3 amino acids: CASSPFRGGNYGYTF. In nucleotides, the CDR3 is TGTGCCAGCAGCCCCTTCCGGGGGGGGAACTATGGCTACACCTTC.

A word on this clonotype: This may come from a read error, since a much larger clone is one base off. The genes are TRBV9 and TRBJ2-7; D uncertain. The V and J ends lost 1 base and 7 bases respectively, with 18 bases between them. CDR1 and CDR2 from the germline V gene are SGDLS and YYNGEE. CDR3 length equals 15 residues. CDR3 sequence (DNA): TGTGCCAGCAGCGTACGGCTAACGGCGTACAATGAGCAGTACTTC. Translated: CASSVRLTAYNEQYF.

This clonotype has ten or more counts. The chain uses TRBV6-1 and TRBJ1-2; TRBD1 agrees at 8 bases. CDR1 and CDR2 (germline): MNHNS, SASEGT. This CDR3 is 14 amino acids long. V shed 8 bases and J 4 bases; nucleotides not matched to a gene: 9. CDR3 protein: CASSKPGGFYGYTF. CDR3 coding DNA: TGTGCCAGCTCGAAACCAGGGGGCTTCTATGGCTACACCTTC.